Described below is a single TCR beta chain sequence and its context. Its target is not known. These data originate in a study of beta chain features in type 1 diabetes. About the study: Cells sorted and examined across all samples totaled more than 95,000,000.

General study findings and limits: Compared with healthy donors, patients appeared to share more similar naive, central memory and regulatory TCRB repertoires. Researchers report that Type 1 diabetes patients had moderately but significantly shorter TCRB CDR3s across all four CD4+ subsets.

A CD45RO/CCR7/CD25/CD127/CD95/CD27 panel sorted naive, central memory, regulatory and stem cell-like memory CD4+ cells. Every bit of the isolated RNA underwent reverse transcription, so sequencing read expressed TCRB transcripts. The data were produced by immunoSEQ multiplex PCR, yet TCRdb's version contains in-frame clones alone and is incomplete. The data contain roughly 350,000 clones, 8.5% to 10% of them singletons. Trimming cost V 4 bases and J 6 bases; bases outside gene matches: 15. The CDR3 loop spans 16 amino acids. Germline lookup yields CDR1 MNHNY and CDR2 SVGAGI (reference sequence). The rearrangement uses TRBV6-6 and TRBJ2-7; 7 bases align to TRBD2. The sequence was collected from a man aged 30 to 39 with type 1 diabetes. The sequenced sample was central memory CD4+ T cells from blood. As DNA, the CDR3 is TGTGCCAGCAGTTCCCCGGGGAGGGGACGTTTGATCGAGCAGTACTTC. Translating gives CASSSPGRGRLIEQYF.